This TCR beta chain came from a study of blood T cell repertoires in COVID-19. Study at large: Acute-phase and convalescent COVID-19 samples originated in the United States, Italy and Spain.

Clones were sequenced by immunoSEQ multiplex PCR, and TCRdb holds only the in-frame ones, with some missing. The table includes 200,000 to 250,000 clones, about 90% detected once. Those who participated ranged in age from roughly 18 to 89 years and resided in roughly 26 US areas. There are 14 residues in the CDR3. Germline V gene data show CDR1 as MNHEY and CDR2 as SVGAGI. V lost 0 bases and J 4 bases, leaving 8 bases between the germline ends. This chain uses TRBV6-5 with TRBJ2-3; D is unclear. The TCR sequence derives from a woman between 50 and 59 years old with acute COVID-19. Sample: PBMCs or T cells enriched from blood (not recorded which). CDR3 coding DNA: TGTGCCAGCAGTTACTCACCACGGGCAGATACGCAGTATTTT. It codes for CASSYSPRADTQYF.